The clone carrying this T cell receptor beta chain was picked up a small number of times. One entry per CDR3 protein results from TCRdb running MiXCR on the 5' RACE reads. The sample yields 20,000 to 25,000 distinct CDR3 sequences, 7% seen once. V lost 0 bases and J 7 bases, leaving 7 bases between the germline ends. Germline V CDR1 and CDR2: ENHRY, SYGVKD. This CDR3 comprises 13 residues. The data originate from a study of spatial heterogeneity in lung cancer. Time point indicated: sample taken at primary tumor resection. The cohort: some 70 early-stage, untreated non-small cell lung cancer patients. The receptor comes from a male donor with early-stage non-small cell lung cancer. Sample: PBMCs, taken at surgery. The V call is TRBV10-3, the J call TRBJ1-5, with D possibly being TRBD1 (6 bases). CDR3: CAISESDSQPQHF. The CDR3 nucleotides read TGTGCCATCAGTGAGTCGGACAGCCAGCCCCAGCATTTT.